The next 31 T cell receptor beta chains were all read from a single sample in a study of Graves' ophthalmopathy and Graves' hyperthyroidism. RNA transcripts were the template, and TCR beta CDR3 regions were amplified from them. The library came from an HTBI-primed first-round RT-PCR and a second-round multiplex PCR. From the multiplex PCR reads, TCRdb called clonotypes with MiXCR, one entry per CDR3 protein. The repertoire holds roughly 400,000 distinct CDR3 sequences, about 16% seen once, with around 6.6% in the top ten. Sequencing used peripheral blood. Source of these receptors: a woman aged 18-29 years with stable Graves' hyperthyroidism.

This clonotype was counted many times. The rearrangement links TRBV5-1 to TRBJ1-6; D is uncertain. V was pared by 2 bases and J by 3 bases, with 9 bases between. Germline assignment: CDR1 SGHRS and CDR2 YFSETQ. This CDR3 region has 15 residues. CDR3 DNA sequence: TGCGCCAGCAGCTTACAAGAATTCTATAATTCACCCCTCCACTTT. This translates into CASSLQEFYNSPLHF.

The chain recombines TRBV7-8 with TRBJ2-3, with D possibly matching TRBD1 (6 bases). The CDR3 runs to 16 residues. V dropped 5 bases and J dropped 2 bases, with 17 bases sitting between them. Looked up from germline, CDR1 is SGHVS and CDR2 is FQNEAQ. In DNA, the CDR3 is TGTGCCAGCAGCCCTACCGGGACATACTACACAGATACGCAGTATTTT. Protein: CASSPTGTYYTDTQYF.

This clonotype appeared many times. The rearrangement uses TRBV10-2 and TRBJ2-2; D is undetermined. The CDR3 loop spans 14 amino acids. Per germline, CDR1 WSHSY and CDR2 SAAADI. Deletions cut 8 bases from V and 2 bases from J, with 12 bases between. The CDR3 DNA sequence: TGCGCCAGCGTTACAGAGATAAACACCGGGGAGCTGTTTTTT. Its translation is CASVTEINTGELFF.

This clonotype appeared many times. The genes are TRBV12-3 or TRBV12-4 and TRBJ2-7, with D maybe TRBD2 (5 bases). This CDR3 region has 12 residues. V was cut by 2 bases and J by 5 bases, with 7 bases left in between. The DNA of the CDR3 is TGTGCCAGCAGTTTATTGAGGGACGAGCAGTACTTC. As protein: CASSLLRDEQYF.

The CDR3 sequence is CASSFLTSGGFNEQFF. Written as DNA, the CDR3 is TGTGCCAGCAGTTTTTTGACTAGCGGGGGGTTCAATGAGCAGTTCTTC. The V gene is TRBV12-3 or TRBV12-4, the J gene TRBJ2-1; 13 nucleotides match TRBD2. The CDR3 extends over 16 amino acids. Trimming removed 3 bases from V and 6 bases from J; junction bases left unmatched: 5.

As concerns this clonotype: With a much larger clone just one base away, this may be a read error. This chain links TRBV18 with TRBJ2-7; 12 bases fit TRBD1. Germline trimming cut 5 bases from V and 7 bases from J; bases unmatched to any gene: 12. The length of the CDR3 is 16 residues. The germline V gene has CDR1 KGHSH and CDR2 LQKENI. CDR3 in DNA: TGTGCCAGCTCATCAGCACCGGGACAGGGGGCGGGAGAGCAGTACTTC. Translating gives CASSSAPGQGAGEQYF.

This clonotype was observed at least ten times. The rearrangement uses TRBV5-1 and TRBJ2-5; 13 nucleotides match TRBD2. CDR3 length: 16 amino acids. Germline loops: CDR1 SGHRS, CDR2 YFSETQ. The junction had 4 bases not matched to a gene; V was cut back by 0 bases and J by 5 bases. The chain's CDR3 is CASSLELAGGPETQYF. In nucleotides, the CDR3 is TGCGCCAGCAGCTTGGAACTAGCGGGGGGGCCGGAGACCCAGTACTTC.

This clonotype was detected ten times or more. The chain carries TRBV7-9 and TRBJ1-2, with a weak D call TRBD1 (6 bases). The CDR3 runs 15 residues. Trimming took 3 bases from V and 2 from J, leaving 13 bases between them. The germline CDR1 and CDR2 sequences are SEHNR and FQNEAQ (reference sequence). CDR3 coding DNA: TGTGCCAGCAGCTTCGGGAACAGGGAAAACTATGGCTACACCTTC. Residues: CASSFGNRENYGYTF. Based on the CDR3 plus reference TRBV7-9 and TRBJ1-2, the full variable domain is DTGVSQNPRHKITKRGQNVTFRCDPISEHNRLYWYRQTLGQGPEFLTYFQNEAQLEKSRLLSDRFSAERPKGSFSTLEIQRTEQGDSAMYLCASSFGNRENYGYTFGSGTRLTVV.

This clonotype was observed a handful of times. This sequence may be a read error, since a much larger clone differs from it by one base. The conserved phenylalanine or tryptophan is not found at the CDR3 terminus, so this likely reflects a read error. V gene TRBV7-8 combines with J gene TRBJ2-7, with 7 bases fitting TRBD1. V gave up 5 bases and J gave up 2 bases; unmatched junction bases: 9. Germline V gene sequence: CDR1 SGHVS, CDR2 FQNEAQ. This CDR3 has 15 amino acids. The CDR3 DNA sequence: TGTGCCAGCAGCCACCCGACAGGGTCCCCCTACGAGCAGTACTCC. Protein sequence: CASSHPTGSPYEQYS.

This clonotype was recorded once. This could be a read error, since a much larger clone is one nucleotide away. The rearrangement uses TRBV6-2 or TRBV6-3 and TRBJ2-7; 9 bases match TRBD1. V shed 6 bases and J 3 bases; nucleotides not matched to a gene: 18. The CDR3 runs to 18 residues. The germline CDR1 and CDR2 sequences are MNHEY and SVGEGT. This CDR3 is CASSSGTGSSPHYYEQYF. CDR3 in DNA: TGTGCCAGCAGCTCCGGGACAGGGTCTTCCCCCCACTACTACGAGCAGTACTTC.

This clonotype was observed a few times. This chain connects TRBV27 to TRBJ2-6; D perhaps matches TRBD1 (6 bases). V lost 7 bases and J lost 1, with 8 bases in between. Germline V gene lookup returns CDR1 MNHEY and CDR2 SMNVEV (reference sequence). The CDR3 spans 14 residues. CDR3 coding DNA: TGTGCCAGCAAGCAGGGGTCTGGGGCCAACGTCCTGACTTTC. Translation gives CASKQGSGANVLTF.

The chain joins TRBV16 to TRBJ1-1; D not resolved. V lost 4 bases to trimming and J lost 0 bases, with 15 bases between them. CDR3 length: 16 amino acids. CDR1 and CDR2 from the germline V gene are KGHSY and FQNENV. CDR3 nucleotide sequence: TGTGCCAGCAGCCCCACCCTGTTTACTATGAACACTGAAGCTTTCTTT. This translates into CASSPTLFTMNTEAFF.

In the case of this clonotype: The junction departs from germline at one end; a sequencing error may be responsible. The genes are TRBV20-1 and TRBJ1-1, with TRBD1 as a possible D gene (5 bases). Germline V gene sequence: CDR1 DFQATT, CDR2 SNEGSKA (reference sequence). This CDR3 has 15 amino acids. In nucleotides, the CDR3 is TGCAGTGCTAGAGATCGTATCAGGGAGAACACTGAAGCCTTCTTT. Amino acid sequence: CSARDRIRENTEAFF.

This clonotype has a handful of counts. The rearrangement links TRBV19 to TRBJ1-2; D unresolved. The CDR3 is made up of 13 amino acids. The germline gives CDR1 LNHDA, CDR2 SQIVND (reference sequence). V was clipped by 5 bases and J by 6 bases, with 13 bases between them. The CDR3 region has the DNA TGTGCCAGTAGTCCCCGGCCCAAGGATGGCTACACCTTC. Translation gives CASSPRPKDGYTF.

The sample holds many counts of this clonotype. The CDR3 DNA is TGTGCCATCAGTGAGTCGCCAGGGCCAAGGGAGCAGTACTTC. It specifies CAISESPGPREQYF. The gene calls are TRBV10-3 and TRBJ2-7; D may be TRBD1 (5 bases). Trimming shortened V by 0 bases and J by 7 bases, and 13 bases separated the two germline ends. Germline CDR1 and CDR2: ENHRY and SYGVKD. This CDR3 is built from 14 residues.

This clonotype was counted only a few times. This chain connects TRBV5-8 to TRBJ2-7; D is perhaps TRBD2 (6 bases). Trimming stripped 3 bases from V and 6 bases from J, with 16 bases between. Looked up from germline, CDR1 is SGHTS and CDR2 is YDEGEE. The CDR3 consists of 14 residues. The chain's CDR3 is CASSSGLDFPEQYF. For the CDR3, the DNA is TGTGCCAGCAGCTCGGGACTTGACTTTCCCGAGCAGTACTTC.

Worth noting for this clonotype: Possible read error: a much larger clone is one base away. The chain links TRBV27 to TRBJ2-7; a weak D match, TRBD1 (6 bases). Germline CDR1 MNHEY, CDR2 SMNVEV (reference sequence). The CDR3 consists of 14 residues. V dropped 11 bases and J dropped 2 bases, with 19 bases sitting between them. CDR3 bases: TGTGCCTGCAATCCCCCCCAGGGGACCTACGAGCAGTACTTC. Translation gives CACNPPQGTYEQYF.

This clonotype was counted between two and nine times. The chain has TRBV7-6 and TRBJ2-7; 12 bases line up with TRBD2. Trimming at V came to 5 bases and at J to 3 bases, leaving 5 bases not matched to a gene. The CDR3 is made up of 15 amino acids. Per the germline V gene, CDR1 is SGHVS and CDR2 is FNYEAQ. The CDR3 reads CASSPSGGGNYEQYF. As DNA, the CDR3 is TGTGCCAGCAGCCCTAGCGGGGGGGGAAACTACGAGCAGTACTTC. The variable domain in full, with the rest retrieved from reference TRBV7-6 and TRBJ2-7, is GAGVSQSPRYKVTKRGQDVALRCDPISGHVSLYWYRQALGQGPEFLTYFNYEAQQDKSGLPNDRFSAERPEGSISTLTIQRTEQRDSAMYRCASSPSGGGNYEQYFGPGTRLTVT.

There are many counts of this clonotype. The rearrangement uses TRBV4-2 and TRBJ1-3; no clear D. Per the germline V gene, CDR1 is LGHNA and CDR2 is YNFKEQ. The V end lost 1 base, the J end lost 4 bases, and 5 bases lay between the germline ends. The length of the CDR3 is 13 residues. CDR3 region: CASSQGAGNTIYF. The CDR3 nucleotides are TGTGCCAGCAGCCAAGGGGCAGGAAACACCATATATTTT.

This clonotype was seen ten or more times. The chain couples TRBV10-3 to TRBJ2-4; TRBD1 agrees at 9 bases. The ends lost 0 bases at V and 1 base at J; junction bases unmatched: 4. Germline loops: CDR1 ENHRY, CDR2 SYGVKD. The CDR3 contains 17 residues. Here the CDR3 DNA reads TGTGCCATCAGTGAGTCCGGACAGGGGACCGCCAAAAACATTCAGTACTTC. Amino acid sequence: CAISESGQGTAKNIQYF.

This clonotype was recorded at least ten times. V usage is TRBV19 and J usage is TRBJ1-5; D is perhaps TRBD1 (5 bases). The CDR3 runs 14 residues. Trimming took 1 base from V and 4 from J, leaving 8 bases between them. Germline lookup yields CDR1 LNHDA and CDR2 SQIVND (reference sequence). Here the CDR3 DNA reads TGTGCCAGTAGTATAGTTGGGGGTAATCAGCCCCAGCATTTT. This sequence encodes CASSIVGGNQPQHF.

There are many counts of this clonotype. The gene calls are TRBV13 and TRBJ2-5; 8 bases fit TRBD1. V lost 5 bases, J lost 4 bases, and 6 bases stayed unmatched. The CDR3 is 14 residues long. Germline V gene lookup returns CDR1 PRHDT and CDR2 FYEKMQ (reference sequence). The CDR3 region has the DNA TGTGCCAGCAGCACCTCTACAGGGGGAGAGACCCAGTACTTC. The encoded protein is CASSTSTGGETQYF.

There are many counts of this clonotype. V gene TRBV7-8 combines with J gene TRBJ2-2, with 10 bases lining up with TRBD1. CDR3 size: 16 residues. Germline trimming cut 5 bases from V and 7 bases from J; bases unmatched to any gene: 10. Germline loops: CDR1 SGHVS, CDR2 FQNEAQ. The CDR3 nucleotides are TGTGCCAGCAGCAGGAGACAGGGGGCCTCGGGCGGGGAGCTGTTTTTT. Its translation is CASSRRQGASGGELFF.

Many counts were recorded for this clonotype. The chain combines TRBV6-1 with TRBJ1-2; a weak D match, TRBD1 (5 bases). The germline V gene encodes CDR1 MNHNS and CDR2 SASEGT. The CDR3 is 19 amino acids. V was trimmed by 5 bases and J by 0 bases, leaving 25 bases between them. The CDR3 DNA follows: TGTGCCAGCAGTAACCGCCTCTTTGCTAGGACAACATCTAACTATGGCTACACCTTC. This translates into CASSNRLFARTTSNYGYTF.

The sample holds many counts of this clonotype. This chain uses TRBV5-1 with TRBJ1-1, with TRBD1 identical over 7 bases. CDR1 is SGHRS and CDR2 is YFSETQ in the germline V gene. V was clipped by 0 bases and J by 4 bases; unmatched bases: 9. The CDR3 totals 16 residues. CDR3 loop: CASSLAGQGESTEAFF. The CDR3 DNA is TGCGCCAGCAGCTTGGCCGGTCAGGGGGAAAGCACTGAAGCTTTCTTT.

CDR3 sequence (DNA): TGTGCCAGCTCACCAGACAGGGAAGGCTACACCTTC. This encodes CASSPDREGYTF. The chain links TRBV18 to TRBJ1-2; TRBD1 agrees at 7 bases. CDR3 length equals 12 residues. CDR1 is KGHSH and CDR2 is LQKENI in the germline V gene. Trimming cost V 2 bases and J 8 bases; bases outside gene matches: 2.

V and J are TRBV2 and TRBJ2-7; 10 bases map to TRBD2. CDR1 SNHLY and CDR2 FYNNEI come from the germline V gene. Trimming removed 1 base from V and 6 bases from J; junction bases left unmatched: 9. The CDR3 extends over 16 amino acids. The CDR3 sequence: CASSEDSGGARVEQYF. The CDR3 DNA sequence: TGTGCCAGCAGTGAAGACAGCGGGGGGGCCCGGGTCGAGCAGTACTTC.

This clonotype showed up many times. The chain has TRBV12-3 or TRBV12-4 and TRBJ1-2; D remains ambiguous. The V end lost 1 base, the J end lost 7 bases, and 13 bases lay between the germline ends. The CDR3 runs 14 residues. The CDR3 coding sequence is TGTGCCAGCAGTTTAGATCCTCGACATGTTGGCTACACCTTC. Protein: CASSLDPRHVGYTF.

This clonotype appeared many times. The CDR3 here is CSARAGTGNSPLHF. CDR3 in DNA: TGCAGTGCTAGGGCCGGGACAGGGAATTCACCCCTCCACTTT. V and J are TRBV20-1 and TRBJ1-6; 9 bases agree with TRBD1. Germline CDR1 DFQATT, CDR2 SNEGSKA (reference sequence). J lost 7 bases, V lost 3 bases, and 4 bases had no gene match. The CDR3 sequence is 14 residues long.

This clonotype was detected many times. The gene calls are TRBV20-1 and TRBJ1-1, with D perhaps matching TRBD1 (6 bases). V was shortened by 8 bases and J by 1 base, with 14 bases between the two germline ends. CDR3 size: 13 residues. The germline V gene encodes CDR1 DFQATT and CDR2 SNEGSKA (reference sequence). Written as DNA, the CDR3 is TGCAGTTACCTGAGGACAGCGAACACTGAAGCTTTCTTT. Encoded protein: CSYLRTANTEAFF.

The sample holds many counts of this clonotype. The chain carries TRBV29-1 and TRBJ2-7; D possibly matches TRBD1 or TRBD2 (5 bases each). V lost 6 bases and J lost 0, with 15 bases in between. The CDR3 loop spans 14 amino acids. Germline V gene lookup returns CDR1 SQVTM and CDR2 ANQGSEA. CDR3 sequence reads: CSVVGRESSYEQYF. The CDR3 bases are TGCAGCGTGGTGGGACGGGAAAGCTCCTACGAGCAGTACTTC.